This record concerns one T cell receptor beta chain sequence. This clonotype was observed at least ten times. Its antigen remains undetermined. No much larger clone exists at a distance of one base, and base qualities are not known. This sample was included in a study of early T cells in non-severe SARS-CoV-2 infection (dated by TCRdb to about 2021). Study-wide context: Because TCR sequencing relied on bulk RNA taken from unsorted whole blood, pairing of alpha and beta chains was not possible.

The study was a case-control design nested within a healthcare worker cohort in London, UK, with weekly nasopharyngeal swab PCR tests and blood sampling. Healthcare workers were enrolled in the week of the UK lockdown, from 23 to 31 March 2020, and were followed every week for up to roughly 16 weeks. Library preparation used 5' RACE. For sequencing, a NextSeq 500 was employed. Unique molecular identifiers were attached to individual cDNA molecules in the TCR library protocol so that sequencing error and PCR bias could be corrected. Both TCR alpha and beta chains were sequenced, and tight co-correlation was observed between alpha and beta sequence abundances in each sample. As for the original processing: V gene, J gene and CDR3 annotation of TCR sequences was performed with Decombinator V4. TCRs were defined as expanded if a significant change between any two time points was detected under a Poisson model with p below 0.0001. TCR abundances were normalised to the total number of TCRs sequenced per sample and expressed as counts per million. TRAV1-2 paired with TRAJ12, TRAJ20 or TRAJ33 defined MAIT TCRs, while TRAV10 paired with TRAJ18 defined iNKT TCRs. A search of VDJdb, accessed on 1 November 2021, was run for TCRs annotated to CMV, EBV and SARS-CoV-2, with TCRs annotated for multiple antigens excluded. TCRdb trimmed the raw reads at Q25, called clones with MiXCR and kept productive beta chains. Entries are consolidated by CDR3 protein sequence, retaining the most common genes and DNA. The V and J calls reflect TCRdb's pipeline rather than the authors' work. The sample table records 25,000 to 35,000 distinct CDR3 sequences; approximately 6.3% of these occur just once. 2.5% to 3% of the sample goes to the ten largest clones.

Study-wide findings and limitations: VDJdb matching was skewed toward anti-spike CD8 responses and likely underestimated virus-specific expansions by missing private and CD4 specificities.

Trimming takes 3 bases off V and 1 base off J; junction bases not matched to a gene: 4. From a lookup of the germline V gene (reference sequence), CDR1 and CDR2 are DFQATT and SNEGSKA. The CDR3 spans 14 residues, from the cysteine through the phenylalanine. Of the read, only the CDR3 DNA is kept; its 42 bases are in frame from base 1. This TCR was recovered from an adult who was a healthcare worker with PCR-confirmed SARS-CoV-2 infection or an uninfected control (not recorded which). The sample taken for sequencing was whole blood. This chain joins TRBV20-1 to TRBJ1-1; 8 central bases correspond to TRBD1. CDR3 reads: CSARGGQANTEAFF. The DNA reads TGCAGTGCTAGGGGGGGACAGGCGAACACTGAAGCTTTCTTT.